The 6 T cell receptor beta chains below were found in one sample sequenced in a study of CXCR3-negative and CXCR3-positive naive CD8 T cells (dated by TCRdb to the late 2010s). Overall study outcomes, separate from this receptor: Compared with CXCR3-negative naive cells, CXCR3-positive naive cells had TRB CDR3s with higher hydrophobicity (lower Kidera factor 4), lower energy, and higher strength and volume indices.

Their antigen targets remain unknown. Sequencer: NextSeq 550. The Human TCR Profiling Kit (MiLaboratory) was used to prepare UMI-labeled 5' RACE TRB cDNA libraries. After TCRdb reprocessed the reads, each CDR3 protein sequence was kept as one row, without DNA. The table for this sample records 120,000 to 150,000 distinct CDR3 sequences. The ten top clones hold under 0.35% of the sample. Sequencing input: naive CXCR3+ CD8+ T cells from blood. What the cell subset or site label conveys for this sample: CD45RO-CCR7+CD27+CD95- naive CD8+ T cells expressing CXCR3 (TNR3+). These receptors came from a human donor in good health. Some clones in this sample may be carry-over from other donors' samples.

The rearrangement uses TRBV29-1 and TRBJ2-2; absent DNA, TCRdb's TRBD1 call cannot be checked. Looked up from germline, CDR1 is SQVTM and CDR2 is ANQGSEA. The CDR3 is 12 amino acids. The CDR3 sequence: CSVPDSSGELFF.

The chain links TRBV4-1 to TRBJ2-7. CDR3 length: 15 amino acids. Germline CDR1 reads MGHRA; CDR2 reads YSYEKL. The CDR3 reads CASSQVQHSPYEQYF.

The chain has TRBV24-1 and TRBJ2-1. Germline V gene sequence: CDR1 KGHDR, CDR2 SFDVKD. CDR3 length: 14 residues. The CDR3 is CATSEPSNYNEQFF.

This rearrangement joins TRBV29-1 to TRBJ2-2; without DNA, the TCRdb call of TRBD2 cannot be checked. Per germline, CDR1 SQVTM and CDR2 ANQGSEA. The CDR3 spans 16 residues. The CDR3 reads CSVVAGTTANTGELFF.

The genes are TRBV4-1 and TRBJ2-5. CDR1 is MGHRA and CDR2 is YSYEKL in the germline V gene. The CDR3 spans 13 residues. The CDR3 sequence: CASSQEPQETQYF.

This rearrangement joins TRBV15 to TRBJ2-6; TCRdb indicates TRBD1, and absent DNA this call remains unverified. Germline assignment: CDR1 LNHNV and CDR2 YYDKDF (reference sequence). The CDR3 extends over 20 amino acids. The chain's CDR3 is CATSGTGGPQPPSGANVLTF. Based on the CDR3 plus reference TRBV15 and TRBJ2-6, the full variable domain is DAMVIQNPRYQVTQFGKPVTLSCSQTLNHNVMYWYQQKSSQAPKLLFHYYDKDFNNEADTPDNFQSRRPNTSFCFLDIRSPGLGDTAMYLCATSGTGGPQPPSGANVLTFGAGSRLTVL.